Below are 10 T cell receptor beta chains sequenced from a single sample in a study of T cells in Graves' hyperthyroidism and ophthalmopathy. RNA transcripts served as the template for amplifying TCR beta CDR3 regions. Researchers ran a first-round RT-PCR on the TCR CDR3 using the HTBI primer set. MiXCR, applied by TCRdb to the multiplex PCR reads, yields one record per CDR3 protein. The sample lists around 300,000 distinct CDR3 sequences; less than 30% were seen once. What was sequenced was blood. Source of these receptors: a man aged 40-49 years with Graves' hyperthyroidism that later progressed to Graves' ophthalmopathy.

This clonotype was seen ten or more times. The chain joins TRBV5-1 to TRBJ1-1, with a tentative D call TRBD1 (5 bases). Germline lookup yields CDR1 SGHRS and CDR2 YFSETQ. V lost 0 bases and J lost 9, with 12 bases in between. The CDR3 has 13 residues. CDR3 nucleotide sequence: TGCGCCAGCAGCTTGGCAGGGTCCGTGAAAGCTTTCTTT. It translates to CASSLAGSVKAFF.

This clonotype was seen repeatedly, ten times or more. The CDR3 region has the DNA TGTGCCAGCAGCCAAGGCCAGGGGGCTTACGAGACCCAGTACTTC. Encoded protein: CASSQGQGAYETQYF. The gene calls are TRBV4-2 and TRBJ2-5, with 8 bases aligning to TRBD1. This CDR3 is 15 amino acids long. Germline V gene data show CDR1 as LGHNA and CDR2 as YNFKEQ. V gave up 1 base and J gave up 5 bases; unmatched junction bases: 6.

V is TRBV6-1 and J is TRBJ1-5; D is uncertain. Trimming pared 0 bases from V and 7 bases from J, leaving 10 bases between. Germline assignment: CDR1 MNHNS and CDR2 SASEGT. CDR3 length: 14 residues. CDR3 amino acids: CASSEAPRDQPQHF. The CDR3 DNA sequence: TGTGCCAGCAGTGAAGCGCCCAGAGACCAGCCCCAGCATTTT.

This clonotype was counted ten times or more. V gene TRBV12-3 or TRBV12-4 combines with J gene TRBJ2-7; the D gene is possibly TRBD1 (5 bases). The CDR3 totals 12 residues. V lost 7 bases to trimming and J lost 2 bases, with 9 bases between them. The CDR3 reads CASTSDTYEQYF. The CDR3 nucleotides are TGTGCCAGCACCTCGGACACCTACGAGCAGTACTTC.

This clonotype was detected many times. The chain couples TRBV20-1 to TRBJ2-7, with 7 bases fitting TRBD2. The CDR3 loop spans 17 amino acids. V dropped 3 bases and J dropped 5; count of bases not matched to a gene: 19. In germline, CDR1 is DFQATT, CDR2 SNEGSKA (reference sequence). The CDR3 coding sequence is TGCAGTGCTAGTTCCCGGCTGACGGCGGGAGCAGGAAACGAGCAGTACTTC. This sequence encodes CSASSRLTAGAGNEQYF.

The CDR3, as DNA: TGTGCCAGCAGTTTCGGACAGGGGTTTCAAGAGACCCAGTACTTC. Its translation is CASSFGQGFQETQYF. The chain carries TRBV12-3 or TRBV12-4 and TRBJ2-5; 9 nucleotides align to TRBD1. V gave up 3 bases and J gave up 2 bases; unmatched junction bases: 4. This CDR3 is built from 15 residues.

This clonotype was found many times. The rearrangement links TRBV12-3 or TRBV12-4 to TRBJ2-2; D is possibly TRBD1 (7 bases). The CDR3 runs to 16 residues. V lost 3 bases, J lost 4 bases, and 15 bases lay in between. The CDR3, as DNA: TGTGCCAGCAGTTTCAGGGGGGTTCGCGGCACCGGGGAGCTGTTTTTT. Its translation is CASSFRGVRGTGELFF.

The table lists this clonotype with a few counts. CDR3 residues: CASSSLGNTIYF. In nucleotides, the CDR3 is TGTGCCAGCAGTTCCCTAGGAAACACCATATATTTT. This chain links TRBV28 with TRBJ1-3, with D unresolved. Trimming shortened V by 4 bases and J by 4 bases, and 5 bases separated the two germline ends. The CDR3 runs to 12 residues. CDR1 and CDR2 from the germline V gene are MDHEN and SYDVKM.

The gene calls are TRBV27 and TRBJ1-6, with D unresolved. The germline V and J ends were trimmed by 3 bases and 9 bases, with 6 bases remaining between them. CDR1 and CDR2 (germline): MNHEY, SMNVEV (reference sequence). This CDR3 is 12 amino acids long. Here the CDR3 reads CASSFPSSPLHF. The CDR3 DNA follows: TGTGCCAGCAGTTTTCCGTCTTCACCCCTCCACTTT.

This clonotype has a count of ten or more. CDR3 sequence reads: CATRDKTYEQYF. The CDR3 region has the DNA TGTGCCACCCGGGACAAAACCTACGAGCAGTACTTC. This sequence joins TRBV10-3 and TRBJ2-7; weak D call: TRBD1 (6 bases). Trimming pared 10 bases from V and 2 bases from J, leaving 12 bases between. The CDR3 spans 12 residues. CDR1 is ENHRY, CDR2 SYGVKD, per germline.